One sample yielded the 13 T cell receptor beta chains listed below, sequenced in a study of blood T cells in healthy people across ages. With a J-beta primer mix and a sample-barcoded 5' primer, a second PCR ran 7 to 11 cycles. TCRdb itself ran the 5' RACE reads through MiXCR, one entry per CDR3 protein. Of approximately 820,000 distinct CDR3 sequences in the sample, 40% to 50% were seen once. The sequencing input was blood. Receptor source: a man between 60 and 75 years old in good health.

The CDR3 DNA is TGTGCCTGCGGTTCGTCGGATGAGCAGTTCTTC. This gives the protein CACGSSDEQFF. The rearrangement links TRBV6-2 or TRBV6-3 to TRBJ2-1, with unresolved D. The ends were cut back, 11 bases at V and 8 bases at J, with 13 bases in the middle. Germline V lookup: CDR1 MNHEY, CDR2 SVGEGT. CDR3 length equals 11 residues.

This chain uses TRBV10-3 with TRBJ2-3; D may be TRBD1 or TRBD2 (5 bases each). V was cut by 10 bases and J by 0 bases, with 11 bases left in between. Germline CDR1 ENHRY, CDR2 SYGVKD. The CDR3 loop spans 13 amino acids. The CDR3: CATQGGSTDTQYF. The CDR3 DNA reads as TGTGCCACCCAGGGCGGGAGCACAGATACGCAGTATTTT.

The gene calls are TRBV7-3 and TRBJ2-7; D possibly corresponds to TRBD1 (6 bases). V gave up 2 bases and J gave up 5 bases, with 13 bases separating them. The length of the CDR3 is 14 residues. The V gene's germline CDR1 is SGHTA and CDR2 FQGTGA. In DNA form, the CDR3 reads TGTGCCAGCAGCTTAGAAAACAGGGTAAACGAGCAGTACTTC. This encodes CASSLENRVNEQYF.

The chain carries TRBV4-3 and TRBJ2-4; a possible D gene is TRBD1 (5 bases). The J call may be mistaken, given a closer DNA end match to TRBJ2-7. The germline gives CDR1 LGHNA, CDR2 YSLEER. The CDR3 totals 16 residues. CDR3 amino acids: CASSQGVTGFSGEQYF. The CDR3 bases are TGCGCCAGCAGCCAAGGGGTCACAGGCTTTAGTGGCGAGCAGTACTTC.

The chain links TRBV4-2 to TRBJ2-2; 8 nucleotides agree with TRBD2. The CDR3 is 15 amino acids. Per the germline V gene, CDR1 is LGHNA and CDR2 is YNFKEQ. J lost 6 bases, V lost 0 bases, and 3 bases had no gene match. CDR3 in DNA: TGTGCCAGCAGCCAAGATGCGGGAGGACCCGGGGAGCTGTTTTTT. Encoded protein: CASSQDAGGPGELFF.

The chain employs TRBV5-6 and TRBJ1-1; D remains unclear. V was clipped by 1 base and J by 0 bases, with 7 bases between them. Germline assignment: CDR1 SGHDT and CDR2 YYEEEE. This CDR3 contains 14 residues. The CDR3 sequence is CASSLSSLNTEAFF. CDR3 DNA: TGTGCCAGCAGCTTGAGTTCACTGAACACTGAAGCTTTCTTT. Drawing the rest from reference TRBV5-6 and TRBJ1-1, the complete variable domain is DAGVTQSPTHLIKTRGQQVTLRCSPKSGHDTVSWYQQALGQGPQFIFQYYEEEERQRGNFPDRFSGHQFPNYSSELNVNALLLGDSALYLCASSLSSLNTEAFFGQGTRLTVV.

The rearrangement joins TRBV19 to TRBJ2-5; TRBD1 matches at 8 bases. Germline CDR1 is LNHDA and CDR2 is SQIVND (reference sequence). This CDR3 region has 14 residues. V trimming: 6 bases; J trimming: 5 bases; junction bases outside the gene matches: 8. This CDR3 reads CASSGTGQGETQYF. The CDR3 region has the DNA TGTGCCAGTAGCGGGACAGGCCAGGGGGAGACCCAGTACTTC.

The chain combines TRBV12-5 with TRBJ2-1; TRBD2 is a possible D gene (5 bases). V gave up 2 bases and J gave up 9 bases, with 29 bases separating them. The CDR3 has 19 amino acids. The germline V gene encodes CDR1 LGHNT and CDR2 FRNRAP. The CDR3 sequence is CASGLSVVETSTKGGEQFF. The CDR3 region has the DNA TGTGCTAGTGGTTTGTCTGTGGTGGAAACGTCAACCAAAGGAGGTGAGCAGTTCTTC.

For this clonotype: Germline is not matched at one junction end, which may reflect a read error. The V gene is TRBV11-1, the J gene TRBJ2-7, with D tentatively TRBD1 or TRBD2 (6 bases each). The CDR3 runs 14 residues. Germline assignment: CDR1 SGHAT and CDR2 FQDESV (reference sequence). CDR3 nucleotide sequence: TGTGTCAGCACCCCAACAGGGAGGCACTACGAGCAGTACTTC. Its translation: CVSTPTGRHYEQYF.

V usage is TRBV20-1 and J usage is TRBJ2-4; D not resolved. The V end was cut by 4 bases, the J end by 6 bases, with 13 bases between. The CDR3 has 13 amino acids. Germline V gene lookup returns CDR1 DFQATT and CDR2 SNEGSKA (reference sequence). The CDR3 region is CSATPSVGNIQYF. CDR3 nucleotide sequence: TGCAGTGCTACCCCTTCGGTTGGAAACATTCAGTACTTC.

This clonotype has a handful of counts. Written as DNA, the CDR3 is TGCGCCAGCAGCCAAGATCTGGGTGGGCAGGGTCCCTACGAGCAGTACTTC. Its protein is CASSQDLGGQGPYEQYF. The chain recombines TRBV4-3 with TRBJ2-7; a weak D match, TRBD1 (5 bases). There are 17 residues in the CDR3. The V end was cut by 0 bases, the J end by 2 bases, with 17 bases between. Germline CDR1 and CDR2: LGHNA and YSLEER.

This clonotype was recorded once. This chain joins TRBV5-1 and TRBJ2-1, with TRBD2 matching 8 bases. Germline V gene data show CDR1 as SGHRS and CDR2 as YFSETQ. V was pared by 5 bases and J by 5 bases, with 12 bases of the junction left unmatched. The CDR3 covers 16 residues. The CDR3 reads CASSSQAGVPDNEQFF. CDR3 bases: TGCGCCAGCAGTTCTCAAGCGGGGGTCCCGGACAATGAGCAGTTCTTC. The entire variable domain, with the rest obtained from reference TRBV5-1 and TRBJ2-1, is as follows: KAGVTQTPRYLIKTRGQQVTLSCSPISGHRSVSWYQQTPGQGLQFLFEYFSETQRNKGNFPGRFSGRQFSNSRSEMNVSTLELGDSALYLCASSSQAGVPDNEQFFGPGTRLTVL.

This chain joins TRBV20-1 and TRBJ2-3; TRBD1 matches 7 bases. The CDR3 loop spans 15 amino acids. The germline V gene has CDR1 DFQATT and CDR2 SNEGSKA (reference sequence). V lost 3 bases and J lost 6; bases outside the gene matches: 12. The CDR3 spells CSASGGWTGPDTQYF. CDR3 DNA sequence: TGCAGTGCTAGTGGGGGCTGGACAGGACCGGATACGCAGTATTTT.